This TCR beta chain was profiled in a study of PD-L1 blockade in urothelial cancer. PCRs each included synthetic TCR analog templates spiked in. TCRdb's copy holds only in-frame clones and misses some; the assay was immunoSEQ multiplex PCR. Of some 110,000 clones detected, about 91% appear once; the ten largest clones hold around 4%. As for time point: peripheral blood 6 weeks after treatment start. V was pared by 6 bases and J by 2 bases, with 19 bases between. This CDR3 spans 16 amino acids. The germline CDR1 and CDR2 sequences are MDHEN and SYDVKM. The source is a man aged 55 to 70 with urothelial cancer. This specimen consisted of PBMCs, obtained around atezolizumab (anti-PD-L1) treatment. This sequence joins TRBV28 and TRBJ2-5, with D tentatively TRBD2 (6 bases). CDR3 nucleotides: TGTGCCAGCAGCATGGTGGGCGGGGCAAAGCAAGAGACCCAGTACTTC. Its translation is CASSMVGGAKQETQYF.